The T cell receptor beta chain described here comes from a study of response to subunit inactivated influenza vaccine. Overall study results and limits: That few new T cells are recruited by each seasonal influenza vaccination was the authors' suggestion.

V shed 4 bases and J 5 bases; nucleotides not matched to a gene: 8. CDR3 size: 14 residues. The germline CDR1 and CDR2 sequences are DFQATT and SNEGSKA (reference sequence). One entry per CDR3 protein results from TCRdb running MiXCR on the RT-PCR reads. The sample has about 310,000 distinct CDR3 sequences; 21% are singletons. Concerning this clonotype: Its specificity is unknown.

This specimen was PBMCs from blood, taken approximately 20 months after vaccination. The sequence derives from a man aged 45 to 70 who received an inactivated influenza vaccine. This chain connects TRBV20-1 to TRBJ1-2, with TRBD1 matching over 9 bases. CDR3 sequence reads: CSAKQGAEVYGYTF. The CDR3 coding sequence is TGCAGTGCTAAACAGGGGGCGGAGGTTTATGGCTACACCTTC.